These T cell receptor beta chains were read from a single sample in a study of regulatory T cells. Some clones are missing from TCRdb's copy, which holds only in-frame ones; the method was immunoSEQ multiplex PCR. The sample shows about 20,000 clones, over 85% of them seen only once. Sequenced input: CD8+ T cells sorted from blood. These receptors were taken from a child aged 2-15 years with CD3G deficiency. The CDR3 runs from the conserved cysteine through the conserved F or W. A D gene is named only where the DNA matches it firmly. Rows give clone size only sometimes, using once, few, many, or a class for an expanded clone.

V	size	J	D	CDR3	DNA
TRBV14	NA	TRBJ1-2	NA	CASSQKTPLGGAWYGYTF	TGTGCCAGCAGCCAAAAGACCCCATTGGGGGGGGCGTGGTATGGCTACACCTTC
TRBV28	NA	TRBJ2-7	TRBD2	CASSRSSGFGDEQYF	TGTGCCAGCAGCCGATCTAGCGGGTTTGGCGACGAGCAGTACTTC
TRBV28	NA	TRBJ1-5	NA	CASSLRTLAGLPADQPQHF	TGTGCCAGCAGTCTAAGGACCTTAGCGGGACTCCCGGCCGATCAGCCCCAGCATTTT
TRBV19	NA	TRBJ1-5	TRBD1	CASSGTGGGNQPQHF	TGTGCCAGTAGCGGGACAGGGGGAGGCAATCAGCCCCAGCATTTT
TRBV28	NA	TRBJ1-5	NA	CASSFHVAQPQHF	TGTGCCAGCAGTTTTCACGTGGCTCAGCCCCAGCATTTT
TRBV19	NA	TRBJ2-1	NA	CASSIGSGQGLVNEQFF	TGTGCCAGTAGTATCGGGTCGGGGCAGGGGCTGGTCAATGAGCAGTTCTTC
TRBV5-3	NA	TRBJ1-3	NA	CARSRFDPFTSGNTIYF	TGTGCCAGAAGCAGATTCGACCCCTTTACCTCTGGAAACACCATATATTTT
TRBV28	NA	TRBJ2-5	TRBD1	CASSFRDRGEETQYF	TGTGCCAGCAGTTTTCGCGACAGGGGGGAAGAGACCCAGTACTTC
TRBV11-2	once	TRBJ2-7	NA	CASSRGTAYEQYF	TGTGCCAGCAGCCGGGGGACGGCGTACGAGCAGTACTTC
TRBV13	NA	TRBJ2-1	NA	CASSAGQINEQFF	TGTGCCAGCAGCGCAGGACAAATCAATGAGCAGTTCTTC
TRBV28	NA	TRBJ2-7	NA	CASSPPGGGPYEQYF	TGTGCCAGCAGTCCCCCCGGGGGAGGACCCTACGAGCAGTACTTC
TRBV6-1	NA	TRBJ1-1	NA	CASSKGTEAFF	TGTGCCAGTAGTAAGGGCACTGAAGCTTTCTTT
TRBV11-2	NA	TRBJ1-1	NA	CASSLGGVRGRQNTEAFF	TGTGCCAGCAGCTTAGGGGGTGTCAGGGGCCGACAGAACACTGAAGCTTTCTTT
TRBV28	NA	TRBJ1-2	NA	CASSLLGADGYTF	TGTGCCAGCAGTTTATTGGGGGCGGATGGCTACACCTTC
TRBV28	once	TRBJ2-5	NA	CASSDSRETQYF	TGTGCCAGCAGTGACTCGAGGGAGACCCAGTACTTC
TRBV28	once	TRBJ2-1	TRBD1	CATKEARQGWYNEQFF	TGTGCCACCAAAGAAGCCCGACAGGGATGGTACAATGAGCAGTTCTTC
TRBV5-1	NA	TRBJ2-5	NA	CASSLAGKGTQYF	TGCGCCAGCAGCTTGGCGGGTAAAGGGACCCAGTACTTC
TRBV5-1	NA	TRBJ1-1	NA	CASQQGLLNTEAFF	TGCGCCAGCCAGCAGGGGCTCTTGAACACTGAAGCTTTCTTT